This entry lists 9 T cell receptor beta chains sequenced from one sample in a study of blood T cell repertoires in COVID-19. The repertoire was sequenced with immunoSEQ multiplex PCR; TCRdb's copy has only in-frame clones and lacks some. The sample lists roughly 230,000 clones; around 81% were seen once. Source material: PBMCs or T cells enriched from blood (not recorded which). The receptor source for this set is a man in his fifties or sixties who had recovered from COVID-19.

The rearrangement joins TRBV6-5 to TRBJ2-7, with unresolved D. V was pared by 2 bases and J by 0 bases, with 5 bases between. Germline V gene sequence: CDR1 MNHEY, CDR2 SVGAGI. This CDR3 comprises 13 residues. The DNA for the CDR3 is TGTGCCAGCAGTTACGAGAGCTCCTACGAGCAGTACTTC. Amino acids: CASSYESSYEQYF.

This chain joins TRBV29-1 and TRBJ2-7, with TRBD2 matching 11 bases. In germline, CDR1 is SQVTM, CDR2 ANQGSEA. Trimming at V came to 1 base and at J to 2 bases, leaving 4 bases not matched to a gene. The length of the CDR3 is 15 residues. The CDR3 nucleotides read TGCAGCGTTGAAGCTAGCGGGAGGTCTCCCTACGAGCAGTACTTC. This codes for CSVEASGRSPYEQYF.

This chain connects TRBV12-3 or TRBV12-4 to TRBJ2-2, with 8 bases fitting TRBD2. V lost 6 bases, J lost 7 bases, and 4 bases stayed unmatched. The CDR3 has 13 amino acids. The CDR3 sequence is CASRAGAGGELFF. The CDR3, as DNA: TGTGCCAGCAGAGCGGGAGCCGGCGGGGAGCTGTTTTTT.

The chain is built from TRBV28 and TRBJ2-7; TRBD1 agrees at 8 bases. CDR1 is MDHEN and CDR2 is SYDVKM in the germline V gene. J lost 6 bases, V lost 7 bases, and 5 bases had no gene match. The CDR3 is 12 residues long. Here the CDR3 reads CASTWTGFEQYF. The CDR3 DNA reads TGTGCCAGCACATGGACAGGGTTCGAGCAGTACTTC. Full variable domain (rest looked up from reference TRBV28 and TRBJ2-7): DVKVTQSSRYLVKRTGEKVFLECVQDMDHENMFWYRQDPGLGLRLIYFSYDVKMKEKGDIPEGYSVSREKKERFSLILESASTNQTSMYLCASTWTGFEQYFGPGTRLTVT.

The gene calls are TRBV19 and TRBJ1-4; 7 nucleotides match TRBD1. Germline CDR1 LNHDA, CDR2 SQIVND (reference sequence). V gave up 5 bases and J gave up 3 bases; unmatched junction bases: 6. This CDR3 is 15 amino acids long. CDR3 sequence (DNA): TGTGCCAGTAGTCTTGGACAGGTGTCTAATGAAAAACTGTTTTTT. Protein: CASSLGQVSNEKLFF.

CDR3 residues: CASRAPGQGRGNQPQHF. For the CDR3, the DNA is TGTGCCAGCAGGGCACCGGGACAGGGAAGGGGCAATCAGCCCCAGCATTTT. This sequence joins TRBV2 and TRBJ1-5, with 9 bases identical to TRBD1. CDR3 length equals 17 residues. The germline CDR1 and CDR2 sequences are SNHLY and FYNNEI. Unmatched junction bases numbered 11, after V lost 6 bases and J lost 2 bases.

The gene calls are TRBV7-9 and TRBJ2-5; no firm D call. This CDR3 contains 14 residues. Germline V CDR1 and CDR2: SEHNR, FQNEAQ (reference sequence). The V end lost 5 bases, the J end lost 5 bases, and 15 bases lay between the germline ends. DNA of the CDR3: TGTGCCAGCAGCGTATCCGGGTCGTCGGAGACCCAGTACTTC. Translation: CASSVSGSSETQYF. The full variable domain, rest sourced from reference TRBV7-9 and TRBJ2-5, is DTGVSQNPRHKITKRGQNVTFRCDPISEHNRLYWYRQTLGQGPEFLTYFQNEAQLEKSRLLSDRFSAERPKGSFSTLEIQRTEQGDSAMYLCASSVSGSSETQYFGPGTRLLVL.

The chain carries TRBV6-1 and TRBJ1-2; possibly TRBD1 for D (5 bases). The ends were cut back, 0 bases at V and 6 bases at J, with 8 bases in the middle. This CDR3 spans 13 amino acids. Germline assignment: CDR1 MNHNS and CDR2 SASEGT. The CDR3 region is CASSEARRDGYTF. CDR3 sequence (DNA): TGTGCCAGCAGTGAAGCGCGCAGGGATGGCTACACCTTC.

The chain couples TRBV6-5 to TRBJ1-2; possible D gene TRBD1, 6 bases. The ends were cut back, 2 bases at V and 2 bases at J, with 12 bases in the middle. CDR1 MNHEY and CDR2 SVGAGI come from the germline V gene. This CDR3 has 15 residues. CDR3 in DNA: TGTGCCAGCAGTTACGGGGGGGGCCAAAACTATGGCTACACCTTC. This codes for CASSYGGGQNYGYTF.